This is a list of T cell receptor beta chains from one sample in a study of blood T cell repertoires in COVID-19. Clones were sequenced by immunoSEQ multiplex PCR, and TCRdb holds only the in-frame ones, with some missing. The top ten clones hold 1.3% of a sample with about 300,000 clones, about 87% of them seen once. Sample: peripheral blood. The source is a man between 65 and 85 years old with acute or convalescent COVID-19. Both conserved end residues are part of each CDR3. The D gene is left open where the match is weak. Clone sizes are given selectively: once, few, many, or a class where the clone is expanded.

v_gene: TRBV20-1
abundance: -
d_gene: -
j_gene: TRBJ1-1
CDR3nt: TGCAGTGCCCCTAGGAGTCCAGAAGCTTTCTTT
CDR3aa: CSAPRSPEAFF

v_gene: TRBV7-8
abundance: -
d_gene: -
j_gene: TRBJ1-1
CDR3nt: TGTGCCAGCAGCTTAGAGGGCGGGTATACTGAAGCTTTCTTT
CDR3aa: CASSLEGGYTEAFF

v_gene: TRBV28
abundance: once
d_gene: -
j_gene: TRBJ2-6
CDR3nt: TGTGCCAGCAGCTCACGGGACACCATCTCTGGGGCCAACGTCCTGACTTTC
CDR3aa: CASSSRDTISGANVLTF

v_gene: TRBV15
abundance: -
d_gene: TRBD2
j_gene: TRBJ2-5
CDR3nt: TGTGCCACCAGCAGAGTACCAACCCGGACCCGCGGGGGAGAGACCCAGTACTTC
CDR3aa: CATSRVPTRTRGGETQYF

v_gene: TRBV10-3
abundance: -
d_gene: -
j_gene: TRBJ1-5
CDR3nt: TGTGCCATCAGTGAAGGCAGGGAAGGCAATCAGCCCCAGCATTTT
CDR3aa: CAISEGREGNQPQHF

v_gene: TRBV3-1/TRBV3-2
abundance: -
d_gene: -
j_gene: TRBJ1-1
CDR3nt: TGTGCCAGCAGCCAAGAATGGGGCGAAGCTTTCTTT
CDR3aa: CASSQEWGEAFF

v_gene: TRBV7-9
abundance: -
d_gene: -
j_gene: TRBJ1-1
CDR3nt: TGTGCCAGCAGCTTAGAGTCGCGAGGGTTCACTGAAGCTTTCTTT
CDR3aa: CASSLESRGFTEAFF

v_gene: TRBV7-9
abundance: -
d_gene: -
j_gene: TRBJ1-5
CDR3nt: TGTGCCAGCAGCTCGGGGGTTTATCAGCCCCAGCATTTT
CDR3aa: CASSSGVYQPQHF

v_gene: TRBV11-2
abundance: -
d_gene: TRBD1
j_gene: TRBJ2-5
CDR3nt: TGTGCCAGCAGCTTCACAGGGGGCAAGGAGACCCAGTACTTC
CDR3aa: CASSFTGGKETQYF

v_gene: TRBV9
abundance: -
d_gene: -
j_gene: TRBJ2-6
CDR3nt: TGTGCCAGCAGCGTATTGTCGGTCTCTGGGGCCAACGTCCTGACTTTC
CDR3aa: CASSVLSVSGANVLTF

v_gene: TRBV5-1
abundance: -
d_gene: -
j_gene: TRBJ2-7
CDR3nt: TGCGCCAGCAGCTTGGCCAATGTTCGGGAACCCGGCGAGCAGTACTTC
CDR3aa: CASSLANVREPGEQYF

v_gene: TRBV18
abundance: -
d_gene: TRBD2
j_gene: TRBJ2-1
CDR3nt: TGTGCCAGCTCACCACTCGGGACTAGCGGGAGTGGAGAGCAGTTCTTC
CDR3aa: CASSPLGTSGSGEQFF

v_gene: TRBV28
abundance: -
d_gene: TRBD1
j_gene: TRBJ1-2
CDR3nt: TGTGCCAGCAGTGGAACAGGGGCTCGGGCCTATGGCTACACCTTC
CDR3aa: CASSGTGARAYGYTF

v_gene: TRBV2
abundance: -
d_gene: TRBD1
j_gene: TRBJ1-5
CDR3nt: TGTGCCAGCCAGGGGGGTGGCAATCAGCCCCAGCATTTT
CDR3aa: CASQGGGNQPQHF

v_gene: TRBV5-1
abundance: -
d_gene: TRBD1
j_gene: TRBJ2-2
CDR3nt: TGCGCCAGCAGCTCTGACAGGGGAGGAGAGAACGGGGAGCTGTTTTTT
CDR3aa: CASSSDRGGENGELFF

v_gene: TRBV3-1/TRBV3-2
abundance: once
d_gene: -
j_gene: TRBJ1-5
CDR3nt: TGTGCCAGCAGCCAAGATCACAGTTCTCCCAGTCAGCCCCAGCATTTT
CDR3aa: CASSQDHSSPSQPQHF

v_gene: TRBV30
abundance: -
d_gene: -
j_gene: TRBJ1-5
CDR3nt: TGTGCCTGGAGCGGTATTGGCAATCAGCCCCAGCATTTT
CDR3aa: CAWSGIGNQPQHF